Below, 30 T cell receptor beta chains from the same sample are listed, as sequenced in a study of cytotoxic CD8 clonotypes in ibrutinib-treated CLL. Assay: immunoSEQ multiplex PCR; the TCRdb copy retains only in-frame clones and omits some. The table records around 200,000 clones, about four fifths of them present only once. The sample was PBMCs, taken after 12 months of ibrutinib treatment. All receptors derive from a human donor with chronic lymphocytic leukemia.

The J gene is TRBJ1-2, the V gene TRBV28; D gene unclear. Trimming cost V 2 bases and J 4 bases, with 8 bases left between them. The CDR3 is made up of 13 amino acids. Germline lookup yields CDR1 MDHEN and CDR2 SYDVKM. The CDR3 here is CASSLVFTYGYTF. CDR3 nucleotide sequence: TGTGCCAGCAGTTTAGTCTTCACCTATGGCTACACCTTC.

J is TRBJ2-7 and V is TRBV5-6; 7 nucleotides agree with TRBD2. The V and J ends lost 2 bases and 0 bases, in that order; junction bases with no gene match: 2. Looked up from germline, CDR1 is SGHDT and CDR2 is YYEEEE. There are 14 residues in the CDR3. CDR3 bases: TGTGCCAGCAGCTTTGGGGGGGTCTCCTACGAGCAGTACTTC. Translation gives CASSFGGVSYEQYF.

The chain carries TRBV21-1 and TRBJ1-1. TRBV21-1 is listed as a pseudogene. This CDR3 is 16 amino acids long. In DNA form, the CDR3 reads TGTGCCAGCAGCAAAGAAGAAGGGATGCCCGTCACTGAAGCTTTCTTT. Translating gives CASSKEEGMPVTEAFF.

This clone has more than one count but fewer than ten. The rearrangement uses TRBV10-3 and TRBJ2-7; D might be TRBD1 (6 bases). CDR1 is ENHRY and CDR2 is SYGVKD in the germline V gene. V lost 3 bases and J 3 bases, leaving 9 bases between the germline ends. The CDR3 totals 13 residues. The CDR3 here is CAISDLRGYEQYF. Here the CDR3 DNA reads TGTGCCATCAGTGACCTCAGGGGCTACGAGCAGTACTTC.

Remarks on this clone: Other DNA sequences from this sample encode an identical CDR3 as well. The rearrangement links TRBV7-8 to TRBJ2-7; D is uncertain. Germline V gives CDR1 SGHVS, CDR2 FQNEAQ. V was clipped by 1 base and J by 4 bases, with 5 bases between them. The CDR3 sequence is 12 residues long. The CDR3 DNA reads TGTGCCAGCAGCTTAGGATCATACGAGCAGTACTTC. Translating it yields CASSLGSYEQYF.

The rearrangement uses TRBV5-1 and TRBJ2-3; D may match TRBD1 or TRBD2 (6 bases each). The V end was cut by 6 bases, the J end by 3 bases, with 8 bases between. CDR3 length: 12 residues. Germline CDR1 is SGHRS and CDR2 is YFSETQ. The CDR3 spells CASKGGTDTQYF. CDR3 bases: TGCGCCAGCAAGGGGGGAACAGATACGCAGTATTTT.

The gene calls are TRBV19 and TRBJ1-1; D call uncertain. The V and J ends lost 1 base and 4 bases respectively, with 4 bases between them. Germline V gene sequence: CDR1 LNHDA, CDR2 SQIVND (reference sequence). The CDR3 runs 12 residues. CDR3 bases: TGTGCCAGTAGTATAGGGGCCACTGAAGCTTTCTTT. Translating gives CASSIGATEAFF.

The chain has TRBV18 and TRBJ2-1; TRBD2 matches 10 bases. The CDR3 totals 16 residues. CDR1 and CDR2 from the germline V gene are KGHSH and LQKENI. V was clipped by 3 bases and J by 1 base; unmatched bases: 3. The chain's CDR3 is CASSPNSGGSYNEQFF. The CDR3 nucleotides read TGTGCCAGCTCACCTAATAGCGGGGGGTCCTACAATGAGCAGTTCTTC.

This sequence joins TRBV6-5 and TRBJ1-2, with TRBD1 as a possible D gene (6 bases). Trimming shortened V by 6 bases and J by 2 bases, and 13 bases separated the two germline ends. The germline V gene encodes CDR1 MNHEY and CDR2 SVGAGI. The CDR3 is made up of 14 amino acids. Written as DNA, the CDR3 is TGTGCCAGCAGACAAGAACAGGGAAACTATGGCTACACCTTC. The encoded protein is CASRQEQGNYGYTF.

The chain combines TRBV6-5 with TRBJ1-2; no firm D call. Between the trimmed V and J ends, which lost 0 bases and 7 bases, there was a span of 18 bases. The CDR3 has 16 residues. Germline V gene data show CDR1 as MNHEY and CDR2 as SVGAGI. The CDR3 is CASSYSIRTSAGGYTF. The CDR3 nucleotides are TGTGCCAGCAGTTACTCGATTCGAACCTCAGCGGGTGGCTACACCTTC.

Here the CDR3 DNA reads TGTGCCAGCAGCTTTTGGACTAGCGGCGAGACCCAGTACTTC. Translating it yields CASSFWTSGETQYF. The chain couples TRBV7-2 to TRBJ2-5; 10 bases align to TRBD2. CDR3 size: 14 residues. Germline lookup yields CDR1 SGHTA and CDR2 FQGNSA. V dropped 3 bases and J dropped 5; count of bases not matched to a gene: 3.

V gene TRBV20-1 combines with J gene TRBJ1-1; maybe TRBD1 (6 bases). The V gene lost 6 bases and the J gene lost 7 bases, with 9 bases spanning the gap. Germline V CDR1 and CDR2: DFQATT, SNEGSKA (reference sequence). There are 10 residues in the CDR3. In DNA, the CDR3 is TGCAGTGCAGGGGGGGTTGAAGCTTTCTTT. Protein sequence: CSAGGVEAFF.

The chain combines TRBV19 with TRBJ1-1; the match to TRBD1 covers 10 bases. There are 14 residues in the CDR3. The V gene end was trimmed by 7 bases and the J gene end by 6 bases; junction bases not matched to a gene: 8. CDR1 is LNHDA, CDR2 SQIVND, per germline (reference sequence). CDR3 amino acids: CASTTGQGTAEAFF. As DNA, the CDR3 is TGTGCCAGTACCACGGGACAGGGGACGGCTGAAGCTTTCTTT.

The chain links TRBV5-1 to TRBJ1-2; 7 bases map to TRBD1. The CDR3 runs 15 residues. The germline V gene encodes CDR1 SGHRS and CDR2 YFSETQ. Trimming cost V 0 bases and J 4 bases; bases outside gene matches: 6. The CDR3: CASSLEPGQPYGYTF. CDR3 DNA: TGCGCCAGCAGCTTGGAGCCGGGACAGCCCTATGGCTACACCTTC. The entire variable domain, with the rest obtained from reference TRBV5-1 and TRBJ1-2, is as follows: KAGVTQTPRYLIKTRGQQVTLSCSPISGHRSVSWYQQTPGQGLQFLFEYFSETQRNKGNFPGRFSGRQFSNSRSEMNVSTLELGDSALYLCASSLEPGQPYGYTFGSGTRLTVV.

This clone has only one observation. The CDR3 coding sequence is TGTGCCAGCACCATGGGAGGAGGGGGAGCCTATGGCTACACCTTC. Amino acids: CASTMGGGGAYGYTF. The chain employs TRBV5-8 and TRBJ1-2; D may be TRBD1 (6 bases). The CDR3 extends over 15 amino acids. Deletions cut 6 bases from V and 4 bases from J, with 19 bases between. The germline V gene has CDR1 SGHTS and CDR2 YDEGEE.

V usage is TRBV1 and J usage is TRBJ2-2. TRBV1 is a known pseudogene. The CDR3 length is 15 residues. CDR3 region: CTSSRLKGSTGELFF. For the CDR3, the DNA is TGCACCAGCAGCCGGTTGAAGGGATCCACCGGGGAGCTGTTTTTT.

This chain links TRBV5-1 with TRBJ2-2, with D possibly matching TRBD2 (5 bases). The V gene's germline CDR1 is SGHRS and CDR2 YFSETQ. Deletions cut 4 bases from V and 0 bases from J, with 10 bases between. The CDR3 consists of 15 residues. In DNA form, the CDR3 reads TGCGCCAGCAGCCTGGACGGGGCGAACACCGGGGAGCTGTTTTTT. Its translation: CASSLDGANTGELFF.

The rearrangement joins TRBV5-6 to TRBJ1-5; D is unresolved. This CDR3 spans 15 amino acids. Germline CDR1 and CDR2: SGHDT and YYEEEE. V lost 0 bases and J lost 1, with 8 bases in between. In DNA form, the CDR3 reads TGTGCCAGCAGCTTGGGAGGGTTCAGCAATCAGCCCCAGCATTTT. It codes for CASSLGGFSNQPQHF.

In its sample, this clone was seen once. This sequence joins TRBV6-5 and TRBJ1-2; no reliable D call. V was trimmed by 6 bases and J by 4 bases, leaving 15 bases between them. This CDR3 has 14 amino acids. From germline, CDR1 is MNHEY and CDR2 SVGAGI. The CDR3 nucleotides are TGTGCCAGCAGCCGGGTCCCCTGGGGCTATGGCTACACCTTC. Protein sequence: CASSRVPWGYGYTF.

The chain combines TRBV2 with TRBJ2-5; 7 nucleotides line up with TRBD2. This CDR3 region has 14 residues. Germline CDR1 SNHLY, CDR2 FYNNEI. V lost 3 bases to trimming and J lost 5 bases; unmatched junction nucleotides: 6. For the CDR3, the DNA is TGTGCCAGCAGTGATGGACTAGGCTATGAGACCCAGTACTTC. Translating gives CASSDGLGYETQYF.

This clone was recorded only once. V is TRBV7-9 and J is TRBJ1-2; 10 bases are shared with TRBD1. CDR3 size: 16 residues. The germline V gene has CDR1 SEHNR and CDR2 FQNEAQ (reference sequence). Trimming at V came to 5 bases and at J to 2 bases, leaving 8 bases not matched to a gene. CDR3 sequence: CASSPIGQGVNYGYTF. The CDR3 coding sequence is TGTGCCAGCAGCCCGATCGGACAGGGGGTCAACTATGGCTACACCTTC.

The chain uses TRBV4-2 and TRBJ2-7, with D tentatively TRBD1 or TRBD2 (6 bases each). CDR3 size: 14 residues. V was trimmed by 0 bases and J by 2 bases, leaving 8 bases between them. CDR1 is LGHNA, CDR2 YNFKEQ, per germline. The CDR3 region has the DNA TGTGCCAGCAGCCAAGATAGGGGGGCCTACGAGCAGTACTTC. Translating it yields CASSQDRGAYEQYF.

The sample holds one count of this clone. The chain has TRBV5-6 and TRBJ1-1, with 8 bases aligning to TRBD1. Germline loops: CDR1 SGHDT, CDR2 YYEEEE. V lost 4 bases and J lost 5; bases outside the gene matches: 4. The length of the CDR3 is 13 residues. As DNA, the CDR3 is TGTGCCAGCAGCCCCGACAGGGGAACTGAAGCTTTCTTT. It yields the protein CASSPDRGTEAFF.

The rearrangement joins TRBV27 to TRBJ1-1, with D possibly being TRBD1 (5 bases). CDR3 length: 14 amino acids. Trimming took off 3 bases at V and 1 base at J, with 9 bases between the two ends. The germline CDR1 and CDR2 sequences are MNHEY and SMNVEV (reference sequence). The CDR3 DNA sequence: TGTGCCAGCAGTTTTCTTACAGGGAACACTGAAGCTTTCTTT. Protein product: CASSFLTGNTEAFF.

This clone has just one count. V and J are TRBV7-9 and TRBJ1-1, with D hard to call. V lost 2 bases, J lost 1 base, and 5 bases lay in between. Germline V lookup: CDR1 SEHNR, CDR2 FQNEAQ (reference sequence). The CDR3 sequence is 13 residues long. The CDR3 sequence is CASSLFGNTEAFF. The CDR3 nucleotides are TGTGCCAGCAGCTTATTTGGGAACACTGAAGCTTTCTTT.

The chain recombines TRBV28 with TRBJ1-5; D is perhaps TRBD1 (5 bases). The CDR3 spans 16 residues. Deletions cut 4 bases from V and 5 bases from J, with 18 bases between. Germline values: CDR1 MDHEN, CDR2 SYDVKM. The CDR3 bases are TGTGCCAGCAGTTGGGGGACCCGGCTCCATCATCAGCCCCAGCATTTT. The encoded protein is CASSWGTRLHHQPQHF.

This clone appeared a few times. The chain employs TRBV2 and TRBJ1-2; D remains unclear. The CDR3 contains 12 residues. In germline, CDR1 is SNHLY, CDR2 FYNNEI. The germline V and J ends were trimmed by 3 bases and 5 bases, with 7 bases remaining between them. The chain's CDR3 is CASSDAAYGYTF. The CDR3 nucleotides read TGTGCCAGCAGTGATGCCGCGTATGGCTACACCTTC.

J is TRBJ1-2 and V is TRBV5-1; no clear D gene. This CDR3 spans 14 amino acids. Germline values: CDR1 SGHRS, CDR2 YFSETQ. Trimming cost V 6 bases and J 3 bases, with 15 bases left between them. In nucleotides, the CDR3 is TGCGCCAGCAACTCCGGGGTAAAGGACTATGGCTACACCTTC. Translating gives CASNSGVKDYGYTF.

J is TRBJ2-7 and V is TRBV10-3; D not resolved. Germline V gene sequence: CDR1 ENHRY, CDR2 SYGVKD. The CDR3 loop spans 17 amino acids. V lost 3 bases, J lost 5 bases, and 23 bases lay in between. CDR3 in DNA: TGTGCCATCAGTGACGGATGGGGAAACTCAAAAGGGCACGAGCAGTACTTC. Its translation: CAISDGWGNSKGHEQYF.

The CDR3 DNA follows: TGTGCCATCAGCCGGACTAGCGGCTACACAGATACGCAGTATTTT. It encodes CAISRTSGYTDTQYF. The chain links TRBV10-3 to TRBJ2-3; TRBD2 agrees at 10 bases. This CDR3 is built from 15 residues. Germline V gene sequence: CDR1 ENHRY, CDR2 SYGVKD. V lost 6 bases to trimming and J lost 2 bases; unmatched junction nucleotides: 5.